A single sample is the source of the 8 T cell receptor beta chains below, sequenced in a study of cytomegalovirus exposure and HLA in healthy donors (dated by TCRdb to about 2017). Library preparation employed the immunoSEQ multiplex PCR assay. For the multiplex PCR, a mixture combining 60 forward primers for TCR Vbeta segments and 13 reverse primers for TCR Jbeta segments was used. The source is immuneACCESS, and TCRdb retained only in-frame sequences with V and J called. Part of the clones is not carried over; for the studies checked, unresolved V genes explain less than half of this, and the remainder is unexplained. Present in this sample are fewer than 140,000 clones, more than 60% of which were seen just once. The ten largest clones take up 3% to 4% of the sample. Sequencing was done on a sample of PBMCs. The receptors shown here come from a man in his fifties or sixties in good health and CMV-seronegative.

This chain connects TRBV5-1 to TRBJ2-2; 10 bases agree with TRBD1. The CDR3 covers 16 residues. Germline CDR1 is SGHRS and CDR2 is YFSETQ. J was trimmed by 3 bases and V by 0 bases; bases with no gene match: 2. CDR3 protein: CASSLGGTGDTGELFF. CDR3 coding DNA: TGCGCCAGCAGCTTGGGTGGGACAGGGGACACCGGGGAGCTGTTTTTT.

The V gene is TRBV6-5, the J gene TRBJ1-4, with 8 nucleotides matching TRBD1. Trimming cost V 6 bases and J 5 bases; bases outside gene matches: 8. In germline, CDR1 is MNHEY, CDR2 SVGAGI. This CDR3 is 15 amino acids long. As DNA, the CDR3 is TGTGCCAGCAGCTCCCTTGGACAGGGAAATGAAAAACTGTTTTTT. Translating gives CASSSLGQGNEKLFF.

The chain carries TRBV11-3 and TRBJ2-3; tentatively, D is TRBD1 (6 bases). This CDR3 region has 16 residues. CDR1 SGHNT and CDR2 YENEEA come from the germline V gene. V was clipped by 2 bases and J by 0 bases, with 12 bases between them. In DNA, the CDR3 is TGTGCCAGCAGCTTACCCGGGACAACCAGCACAGATACGCAGTATTTT. Amino acid sequence: CASSLPGTTSTDTQYF.

CDR3 nucleotide sequence: TGTGCCAGCGGGCAGGGTACTGTTGGAAACACCATATATTTT. Translation: CASGQGTVGNTIYF. This rearrangement joins TRBV2 to TRBJ1-3, with TRBD1 as a possible D gene (5 bases). The germline CDR1 and CDR2 sequences are SNHLY and FYNNEI. There are 14 residues in the CDR3. Trimming shortened V by 8 bases and J by 3 bases, and 14 bases separated the two germline ends.

V usage is TRBV4-3 and J usage is TRBJ1-2; perhaps TRBD1 as D (6 bases). The germline V gene has CDR1 LGHNA and CDR2 YSLEER. This CDR3 spans 16 amino acids. V shed 1 base and J shed 4 bases, with 16 bases lying between them. CDR3 nucleotide sequence: TGCGCCAGCAGCCAAGGAGGGGGACCTACGGGCTATGGCTACACCTTC. Protein: CASSQGGGPTGYGYTF.

V and J are TRBV4-2 and TRBJ2-5, with TRBD2 identical over 9 bases. J gave up 5 bases and V 1 base, and 11 bases lay outside the gene matches. In germline, CDR1 is LGHNA, CDR2 YNFKEQ. This CDR3 contains 17 residues. Here the CDR3 reads CASSQGDGGGAVETQYF. CDR3 nucleotides: TGTGCCAGCAGCCAAGGGGATGGCGGGGGGGCCGTGGAGACCCAGTACTTC.

The CDR3 loop is CASSYFAFGPYEQFF. Written as DNA, the CDR3 is TGTGCCAGCAGTTACTTTGCCTTTGGGCCGTATGAGCAGTTCTTC. V is TRBV6-5 and J is TRBJ2-1; D gene ambiguous. Germline CDR1 is MNHEY and CDR2 is SVGAGI. The V end lost 1 base, the J end lost 8 bases, and 15 bases lay between the germline ends. The CDR3 runs 15 residues.

The chain recombines TRBV5-1 with TRBJ2-7; 7 nucleotides match TRBD2. This CDR3 region has 15 residues. Trimming cost V 0 bases and J 9 bases; bases outside gene matches: 12. Germline CDR1 reads SGHRS; CDR2 reads YFSETQ. CDR3 protein: CASSLAGGTTTVQYF. The CDR3 bases are TGCGCCAGCAGCTTGGCCGGGGGGACCACGACCGTGCAGTACTTC.